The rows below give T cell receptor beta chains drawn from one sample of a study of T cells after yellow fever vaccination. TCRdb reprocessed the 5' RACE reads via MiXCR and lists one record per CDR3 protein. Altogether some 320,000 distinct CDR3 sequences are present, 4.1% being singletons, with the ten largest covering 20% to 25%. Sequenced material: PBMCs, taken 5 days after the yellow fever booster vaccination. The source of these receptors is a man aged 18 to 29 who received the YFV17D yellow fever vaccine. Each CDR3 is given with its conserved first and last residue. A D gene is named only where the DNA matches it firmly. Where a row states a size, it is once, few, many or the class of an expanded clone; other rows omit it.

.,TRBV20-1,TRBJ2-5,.,TGCAGTGCTAGTCGGGGGGCGGAAGAGACCCAGTACTTC,CSASRGAEETQYF
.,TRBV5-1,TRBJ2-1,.,TGCGCCAGCAGTCCAACGGCGAATGAGCAGTTCTTC,CASSPTANEQFF
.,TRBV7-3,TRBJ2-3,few,TGTGCCAGCAGCTCCGCAGGGGGGCTAGCCACAGATACGCAGTATTTT,CASSSAGGLATDTQYF
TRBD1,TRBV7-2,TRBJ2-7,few,TGTGCCAGCAGCCCCCAGGGGGCAGGGATAGAAGAGCAGTACTTC,CASSPQGAGIEEQYF
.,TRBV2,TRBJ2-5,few,TGTGCCAGCAGTGACCTGAACAGAAGGGAGACCCAGTACTTC,CASSDLNRRETQYF
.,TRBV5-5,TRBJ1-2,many,TGTGCCAGCAGCACAGCTAACTATGGCTACACCTTC,CASSTANYGYTF
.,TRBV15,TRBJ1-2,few,TGTGCCACCAGCTCTGAGGCAGGGTTCGAGTATGGCTACACCTTC,CATSSEAGFEYGYTF
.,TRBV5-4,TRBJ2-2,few,TGTGCCAGCAGCTTTGAGGTGGGAAACACCGGGGAGCTGTTTTTT,CASSFEVGNTGELFF
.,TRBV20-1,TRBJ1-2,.,TGCAGTGCTAGAGACAGCGCTAACTATGGCTACACCTTC,CSARDSANYGYTF
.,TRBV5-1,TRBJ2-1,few,TGCGCCAGCAGCTTGGGGGTTGGGGGGAGCTCCTACAATGAGCAGTTCTTC,CASSLGVGGSSYNEQFF
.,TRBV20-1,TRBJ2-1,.,TGCAGTGCTCGGAAGGGGGGAAATGAGCAGTTCTTC,CSARKGGNEQFF
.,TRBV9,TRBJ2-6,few,TGTGCCAGCAGCGTAGGGCAGGGCACTGGGGCCAACGTCCTGACTTTC,CASSVGQGTGANVLTF